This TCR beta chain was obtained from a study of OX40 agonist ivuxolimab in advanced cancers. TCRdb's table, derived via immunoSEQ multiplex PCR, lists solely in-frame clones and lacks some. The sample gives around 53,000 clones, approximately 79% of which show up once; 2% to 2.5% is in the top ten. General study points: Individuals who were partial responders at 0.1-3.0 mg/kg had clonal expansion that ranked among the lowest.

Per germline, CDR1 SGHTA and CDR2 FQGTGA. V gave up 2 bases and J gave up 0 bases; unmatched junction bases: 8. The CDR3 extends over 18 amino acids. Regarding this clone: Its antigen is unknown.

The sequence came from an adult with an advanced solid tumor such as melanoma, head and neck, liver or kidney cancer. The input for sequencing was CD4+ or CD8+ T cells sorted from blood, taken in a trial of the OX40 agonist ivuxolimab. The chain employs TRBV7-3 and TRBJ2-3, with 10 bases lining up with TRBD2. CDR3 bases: TGTGCCAGCAGCTTAGTCGCTAGCGGGGGCGGGAGCACAGATACGCAGTATTTT. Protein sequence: CASSLVASGGGSTDTQYF.